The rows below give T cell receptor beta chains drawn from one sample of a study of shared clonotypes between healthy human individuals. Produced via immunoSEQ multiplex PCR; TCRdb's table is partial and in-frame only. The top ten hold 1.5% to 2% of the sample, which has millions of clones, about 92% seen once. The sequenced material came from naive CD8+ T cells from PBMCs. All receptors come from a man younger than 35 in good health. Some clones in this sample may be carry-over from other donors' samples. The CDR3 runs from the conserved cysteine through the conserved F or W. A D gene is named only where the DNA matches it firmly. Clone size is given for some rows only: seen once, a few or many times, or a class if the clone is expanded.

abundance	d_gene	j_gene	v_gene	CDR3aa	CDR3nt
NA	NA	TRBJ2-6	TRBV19	CASSPYAANVLTF	TGTGCCTCCTCGCCCTATGCGGCCAACGTCCTGACTTTC
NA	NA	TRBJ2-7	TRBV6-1	CASSEKGQYEQYF	TGTGCCAGCAGTGAAAAAGGACAGTACGAGCAGTACTTC
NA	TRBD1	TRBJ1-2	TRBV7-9	CASSHRDRGLEGYTF	TGTGCCAGCAGCCACCGGGACAGGGGGCTCGAAGGCTACACCTTC
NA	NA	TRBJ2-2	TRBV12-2	CASRLLSRESTGELFF	TGTGCAAGTCGCTTACTTTCTAGAGAATCCACCGGGGAGCTGTTTTTT
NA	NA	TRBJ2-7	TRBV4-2	CASSPTEGLYEQYF	TGTGCCAGCAGCCCTACAGAGGGACTCTACGAGCAGTACTTC
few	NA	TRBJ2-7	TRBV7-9	CASGTGLYEQYF	TGTGCCAGCGGGACGGGACTGTACGAGCAGTACTTC
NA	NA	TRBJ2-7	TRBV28	CASRDEGNYEQYF	TGTGCCAGCAGGGACGAGGGGAACTACGAGCAGTACTTC
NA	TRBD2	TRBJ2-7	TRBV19	CASSIWLAGSYEQYF	TGTGCCAGTAGTATTTGGCTAGCGGGCTCCTACGAGCAGTACTTC
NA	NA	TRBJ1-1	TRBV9	CASSVSGGRTEAFF	TGTGCCAGCAGCGTAAGCGGGGGGCGCACTGAAGCTTTCTTT
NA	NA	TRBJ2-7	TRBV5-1	CASSLYGGSYEQYF	TGCGCCAGCAGCTTGTATGGCGGATCCTACGAGCAGTACTTC
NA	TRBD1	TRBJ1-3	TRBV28	CASSWGQGISGNTIYF	TGTGCCAGCAGTTGGGGACAGGGTATCTCCGGAAACACCATATATTTT
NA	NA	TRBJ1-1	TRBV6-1	CASSEAVNTEAFF	TGTGCCAGCAGTGAAGCAGTGAACACTGAAGCTTTCTTT
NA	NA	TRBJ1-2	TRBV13	CASSPYEQLAYGYTF	TGTGCCAGCAGCCCCTACGAACAACTGGCCTATGGCTACACCTTC
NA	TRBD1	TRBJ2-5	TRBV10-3	CAISETLDRGQETQYF	TGTGCCATCAGTGAGACGTTGGACAGGGGGCAAGAGACCCAGTACTTC
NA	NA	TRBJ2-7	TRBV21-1	CASSTVRLAGTSEQYF	TGTGCCAGCAGCACCGTAAGACTAGCGGGAACCTCCGAGCAGTACTTC